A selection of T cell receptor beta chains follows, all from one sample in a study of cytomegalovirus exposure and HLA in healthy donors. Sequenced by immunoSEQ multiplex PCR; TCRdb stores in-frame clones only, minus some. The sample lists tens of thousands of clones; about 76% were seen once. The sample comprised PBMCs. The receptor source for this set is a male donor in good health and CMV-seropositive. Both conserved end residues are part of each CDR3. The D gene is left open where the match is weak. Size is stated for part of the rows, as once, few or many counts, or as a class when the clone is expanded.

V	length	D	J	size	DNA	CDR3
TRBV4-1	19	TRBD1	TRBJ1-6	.	TGCGCCAGCAGCCAGGATATAAGGACAGGGATTTTTCGGAATTCACCCCTCCACTTT	CASSQDIRTGIFRNSPLHF
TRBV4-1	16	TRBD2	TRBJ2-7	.	TGCGCCAGCAGCCCCGCCCGAGCGGGGAAATCCTACGAGCAGTACTTC	CASSPARAGKSYEQYF
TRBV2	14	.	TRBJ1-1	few	TGTGCCAGCAGTCCCGGACGGGGGAACACTGAAGCTTTCTTT	CASSPGRGNTEAFF
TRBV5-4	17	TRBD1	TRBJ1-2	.	TGTGCCAGCAGCTCGCAAACTTTGGGACAGGGGAACTATGGCTACACCTTC	CASSSQTLGQGNYGYTF
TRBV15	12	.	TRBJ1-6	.	TGTGCCACCAGCTGGGGGGAATCACCCCTCCACTTT	CATSWGESPLHF
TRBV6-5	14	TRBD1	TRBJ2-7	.	TGTGCCAGCAGTTACCGGACAGGATACTACGAGCAGTACTTC	CASSYRTGYYEQYF
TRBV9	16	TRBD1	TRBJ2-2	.	TGTGCCAGCAGCGTAGACAGGGGACAGACCACCGGGGAGCTGTTTTTT	CASSVDRGQTTGELFF
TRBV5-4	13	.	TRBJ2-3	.	TGTGCCAGCAGGTCCCAACAGGGATATACGCAGTATTTT	CASRSQQGYTQYF
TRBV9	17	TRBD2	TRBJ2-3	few	TGTGCCAGCAGCCCCCAACCGGGACTAGCGGGCACAGATACGCAGTATTTT	CASSPQPGLAGTDTQYF
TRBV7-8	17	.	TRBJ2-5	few	TGTGCCAGCATGATTACCATTAGGACAACCTATAGGGAGACCCAGTACTTC	CASMITIRTTYRETQYF
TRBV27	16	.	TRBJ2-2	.	TGTGCCAGCCCCATCTACCCGACAGGCGACACCGGGGAGCTGTTTTTT	CASPIYPTGDTGELFF
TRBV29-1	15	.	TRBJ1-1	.	TGCAGCGTTGAAGTACGAAGGGGGGGGACTTCTGAAGCTTTCTTT	CSVEVRRGGTSEAFF
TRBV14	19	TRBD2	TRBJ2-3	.	TGTGCCAGCAGCCCTCCTAGCGGTACTACAACGGGGAGCACAGATACGCAGTATTTT	CASSPPSGTTTGSTDTQYF
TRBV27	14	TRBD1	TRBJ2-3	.	TGTGCCAGCAGCCGACAGGGGGCGAGAGATACGCAGTATTTT	CASSRQGARDTQYF
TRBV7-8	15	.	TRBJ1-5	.	TGTGCCAGCAGCCCATGGGCAGGGAGCAATCAGCCCCAGCATTTT	CASSPWAGSNQPQHF
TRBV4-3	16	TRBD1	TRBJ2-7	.	TGCGCCAGCAGCCAAAGAGGGGGACAGGGCTCCTACGAGCAGTACTTC	CASSQRGGQGSYEQYF
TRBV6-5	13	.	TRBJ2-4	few	TGTGCCAGCACCTCCCCCGGGGAGAACATTCAGTACTTC	CASTSPGENIQYF
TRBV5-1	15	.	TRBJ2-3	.	TGCGCCAGCAGCTTGGTTTCAGGGGGCACAGATACGCAGTATTTT	CASSLVSGGTDTQYF
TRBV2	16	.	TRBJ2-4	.	TGTGCCAGCAGGGACAGCTTTTTACTAGCCAAAAACATTCAGTACTTC	CASRDSFLLAKNIQYF
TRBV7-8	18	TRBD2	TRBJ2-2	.	TGTGCCAGCAGCTTGACCGGGACTAGCGGGGGGTCTACCGGGGAGCTGTTTTTT	CASSLTGTSGGSTGELFF
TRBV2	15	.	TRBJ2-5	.	TGTGCCAGCAGTGAGAATGGGGTCCCGGGGGAGACCCAGTACTTC	CASSENGVPGETQYF
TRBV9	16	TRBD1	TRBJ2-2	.	TGTGCCAGCAGCGCGAGGGGACAGGGGAAGGTCGGGGAGCTGTTTTTT	CASSARGQGKVGELFF
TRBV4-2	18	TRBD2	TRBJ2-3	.	TGTGCCAGCAACCATCAAACCGGGACTAGCGGTAGCACAGATACGCAGTATTTT	CASNHQTGTSGSTDTQYF
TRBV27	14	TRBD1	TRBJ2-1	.	TGTGCCAGCAGAGTCCGACAGGGAGCCAATGAGCAGTTCTTC	CASRVRQGANEQFF
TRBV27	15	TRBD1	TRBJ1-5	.	TGTGCCAGCAGTTTCCGACAGGGTTCGAGTCAGCCCCAGCATTTT	CASSFRQGSSQPQHF
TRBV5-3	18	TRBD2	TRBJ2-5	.	TGTGCCAGAAGCTGGGGGGTCTCTAGCGGGGAGAAACAAGAGACCCAGTACTTC	CARSWGVSSGEKQETQYF
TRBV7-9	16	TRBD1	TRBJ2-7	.	TGTGCCAGCAGCTTACCTAACGGACAGGGTACCAACGAGCAGTACTTC	CASSLPNGQGTNEQYF
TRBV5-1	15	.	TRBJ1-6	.	TGCGCCAGCAGCCTCAGGGGCCACTATAATTCACCCCTCCACTTT	CASSLRGHYNSPLHF
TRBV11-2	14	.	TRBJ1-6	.	TGTGCCAGCAGCTTACCCTCGGGGGGGCGGCTCCTCCACTTT	CASSLPSGGRLLHF
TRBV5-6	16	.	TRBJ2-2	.	TGTGCCAGCAGCGGCGGGGTACTAAGTACCACCGGGGAGCTGTTTTTT	CASSGGVLSTTGELFF
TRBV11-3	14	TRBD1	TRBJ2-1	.	TGTGCCAGCAGCCCGGGACAGGGGGTGGGTGAGCAGTTCTTC	CASSPGQGVGEQFF
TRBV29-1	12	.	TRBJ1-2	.	TGCAGCGTTGTGCAGGGAAGCTATGGCTACACCTTC	CSVVQGSYGYTF
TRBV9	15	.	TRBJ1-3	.	TGTGCCAGCAGCCCCTATCAGGGTGGTGGAAACACCATATATTTT	CASSPYQGGGNTIYF
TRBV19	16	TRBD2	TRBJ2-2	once	TGTGCCAGTAGGGGGTTCAGCGGGATAGGGACCGGGGAGCTGTTTTTT	CASRGFSGIGTGELFF
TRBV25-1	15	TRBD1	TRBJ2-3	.	TGTGCCAGCAGTGATGGACAGGGGACCACAGATACGCAGTATTTT	CASSDGQGTTDTQYF
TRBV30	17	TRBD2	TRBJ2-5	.	TGTGCCTGGAGTGGCCGACTAGCGGGAGGGCCGGGGGAGACCCAGTACTTC	CAWSGRLAGGPGETQYF
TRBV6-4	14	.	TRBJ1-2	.	TGTGCCAGCAGTGACTCGATGGGGAGGACTGGCTACACCTTC	CASSDSMGRTGYTF
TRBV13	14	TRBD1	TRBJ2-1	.	TGTGCGATTCCGTGGGGACAGGGGGTCGATGAGCAGTTCTTC	CAIPWGQGVDEQFF
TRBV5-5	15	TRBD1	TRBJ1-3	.	TGTGCCAGCAGCCGGGACAGGGGTGATGGAAACACCATATATTTT	CASSRDRGDGNTIYF
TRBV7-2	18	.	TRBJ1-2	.	TGTGCCAGCAGCTTAAATGTTAGGCTGTCAGGGGCTAACTATGGCTACACCTTC	CASSLNVRLSGANYGYTF
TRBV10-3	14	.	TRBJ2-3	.	TGTGCCATCAGTGGACTAGGAGTCACAGATACGCAGTATTTT	CAISGLGVTDTQYF